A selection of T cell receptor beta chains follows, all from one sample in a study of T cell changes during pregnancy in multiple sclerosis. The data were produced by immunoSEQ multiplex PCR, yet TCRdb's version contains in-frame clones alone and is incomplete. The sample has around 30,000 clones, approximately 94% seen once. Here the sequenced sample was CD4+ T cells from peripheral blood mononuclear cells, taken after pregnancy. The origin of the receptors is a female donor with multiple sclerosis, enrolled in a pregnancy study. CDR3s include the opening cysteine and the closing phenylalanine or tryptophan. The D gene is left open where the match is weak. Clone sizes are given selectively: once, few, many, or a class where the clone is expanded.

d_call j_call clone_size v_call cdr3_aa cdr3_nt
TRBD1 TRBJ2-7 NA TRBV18 CASSGRDRVGEQYF TGTGCCAGCTCAGGCCGGGACAGGGTCGGCGAGCAGTACTTC
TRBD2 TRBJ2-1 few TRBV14 CASSQAGTSGRGRGQFF TGTGCCAGCAGCCAAGCCGGGACTAGCGGGAGGGGCAGGGGGCAGTTCTTC
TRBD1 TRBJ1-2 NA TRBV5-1 CASSLQTGQGYGYTF TGCGCCAGCAGCTTGCAAACGGGACAGGGGTATGGCTACACCTTC
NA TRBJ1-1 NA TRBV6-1 CASSATTGADGVAFF TGTGCCAGCAGTGCAACGACAGGCGCGGATGGGGTAGCTTTCTTT
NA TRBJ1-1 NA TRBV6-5 CASSYSSLGNTEAFF TGTGCCAGCAGTTACTCGAGTCTCGGGAACACTGAAGCTTTCTTT
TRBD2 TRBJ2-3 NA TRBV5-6 CASSLVTGGGTDTQYF TGTGCCAGCAGCTTGGTGACGGGGGGGGGCACAGATACGCAGTATTTT
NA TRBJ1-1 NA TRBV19 CASSIWSSPGTEAFF TGTGCCAGTAGTATATGGAGTAGCCCCGGCACTGAAGCTTTCTTT
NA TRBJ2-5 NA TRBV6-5 CASSRTRFLETQYF TGTGCCAGCAGTCGAACTAGGTTTTTGGAGACCCAGTACTTC
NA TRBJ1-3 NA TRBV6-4 CASRYRSGNTIYF TGTGCCAGCAGGTACAGGTCGGGAAACACCATATATTTT
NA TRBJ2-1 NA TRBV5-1 CASFDRFKAGNEQFF TGCGCCAGCTTTGACAGGTTTAAGGCGGGCAATGAGCAGTTCTTC
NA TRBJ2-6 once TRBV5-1 CASSLGRGVTSGANVLTF TGCGCCAGCAGCTTGGGCAGGGGAGTTACCTCTGGGGCCAACGTCCTGACTTTC
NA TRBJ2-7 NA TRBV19 CASRDRDYEQYF TGTGCCAGTAGGGACAGAGACTACGAGCAGTACTTC
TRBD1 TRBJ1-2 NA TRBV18 CASSPLLDRNYGYTF TGTGCCAGCTCACCACTCTTGGACAGGAACTATGGCTACACCTTC
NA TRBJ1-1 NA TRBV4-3 CASSQAGMTPGTAFF TGCGCCAGCAGCCAAGCGGGGATGACGCCTGGCACGGCTTTCTTT
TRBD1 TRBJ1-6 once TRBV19 CASATDRGHSPLHF TGTGCCAGTGCCACGGACAGGGGACATTCACCCCTCCACTTT
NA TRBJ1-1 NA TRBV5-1 CASSLAGGKLNTEAFF TGCGCCAGCAGCTTGGCTGGCGGTAAACTGAACACTGAAGCTTTCTTT
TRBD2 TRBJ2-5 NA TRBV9 CASTLGTSLKETQYF TGTGCCAGCACCCTCGGGACTAGCCTTAAAGAGACCCAGTACTTC
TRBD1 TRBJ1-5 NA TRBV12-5 CASGLTWDSNSNQPQHF TGTGCTAGTGGTTTGACCTGGGACAGCAATAGCAATCAGCCCCAGCATTTT
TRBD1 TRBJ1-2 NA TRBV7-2 CASSRQGGDGYTF TGTGCCAGCAGCCGACAGGGTGGTGATGGCTACACCTTC
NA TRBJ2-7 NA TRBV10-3 CAIRQATDEQYF TGTGCCATCCGCCAGGCGACCGACGAGCAGTACTTC
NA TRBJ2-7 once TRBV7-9 CASSTGGYEQYF TGTGCCAGCAGCACTGGTGGCTACGAGCAGTACTTC
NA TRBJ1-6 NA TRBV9 CASSRGASDFSYNSPLHF TGTGCCAGCTCACGGGGGGCCAGCGACTTCTCCTATAATTCACCCCTCCACTTT
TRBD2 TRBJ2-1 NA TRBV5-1 CASSFRTSLLNFYNEQFF TGCGCCAGCAGCTTCCGGACTAGCCTACTAAATTTCTACAATGAGCAGTTCTTC
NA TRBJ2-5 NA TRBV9 CASSGANQETQYF TGTGCCAGCAGTGGGGCAAACCAAGAGACCCAGTACTTC
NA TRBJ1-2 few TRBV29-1 CSAFLTGNYGYTF TGCAGCGCATTTCTGACGGGAAACTATGGCTACACCTTC
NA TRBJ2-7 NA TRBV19 CASSTSLDRGSYEQYF TGTGCCAGTAGTACCTCTTTGGACAGAGGCTCCTACGAGCAGTACTTC
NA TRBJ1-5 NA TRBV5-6 CASSLGQGFGNQPQHF TGTGCCAGCAGCTTGGGGCAGGGTTTCGGCAATCAGCCCCAGCATTTT
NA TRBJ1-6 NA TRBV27 CASRPDRSSYNSPLHF TGTGCCAGCAGACCAGACAGGAGCTCCTATAATTCACCCCTCCACTTT
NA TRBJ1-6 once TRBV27 CASSWSSYNSPLHF TGTGCCAGCAGTTGGAGCTCCTATAATTCACCCCTCCACTTT
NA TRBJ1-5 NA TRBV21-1 CASPREKGNQPQHF TGTGCCAGCCCCAGGGAAAAAGGCAATCAGCCCCAGCATTTT
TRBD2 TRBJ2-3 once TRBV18 CASSPPSGGLGTDTQYF TGTGCCAGCTCACCACCCAGCGGGGGGCTGGGCACAGATACGCAGTATTTT
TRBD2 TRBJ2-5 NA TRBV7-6 CASSRLAGRQETQYF TGTGCCAGCAGTCGACTAGCGGGAAGACAAGAGACCCAGTACTTC
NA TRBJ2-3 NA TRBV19 CASQVGGLRADTQYF TGTGCCAGCCAGGTTGGGGGACTCCGGGCAGATACGCAGTATTTT
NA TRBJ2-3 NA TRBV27 CASALMVALTDTQYF TGTGCCAGCGCACTGATGGTCGCCCTTACAGATACGCAGTATTTT
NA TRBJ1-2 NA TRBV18 CASSPLGQNYGYTF TGTGCCAGCTCACCCCTCGGACAGAACTATGGCTACACCTTC
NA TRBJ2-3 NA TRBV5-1 CASSSSTDTQYF TGCGCCAGCAGTAGTAGCACAGATACGCAGTATTTT
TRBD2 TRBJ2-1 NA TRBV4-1 CASSQDPSGSSYNEQFF TGCGCCAGCAGCCAAGATCCCAGCGGGAGTTCCTACAATGAGCAGTTCTTC
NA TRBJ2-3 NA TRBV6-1 CASSKWGGPGGTQYF TGTGCCAGCAGCAAATGGGGGGGCCCGGGGGGTACGCAGTATTTT
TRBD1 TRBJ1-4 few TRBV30 CAWSVDRGGGYNEKLFF TGTGCCTGGAGTGTCGACAGGGGAGGAGGGTATAATGAAAAACTGTTTTTT
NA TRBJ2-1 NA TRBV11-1 CASSLRGALNNEQFF TGTGCCAGCAGCTTACGGGGGGCTCTAAACAATGAGCAGTTCTTC
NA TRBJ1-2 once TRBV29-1 CSATTGTSMGLTF TGCAGCGCTACGACCGGGACATCTATGGGGCTCACCTTC
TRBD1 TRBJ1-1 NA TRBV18 CASSRGQVGALNTEAFF TGTGCCAGCTCACGAGGACAGGTAGGGGCCTTGAACACTGAAGCTTTCTTT
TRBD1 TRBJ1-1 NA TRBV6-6 CASSSGTALYTEAFF TGTGCCAGCAGCTCCGGGACAGCCCTTTACACTGAAGCTTTCTTT
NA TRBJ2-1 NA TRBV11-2 CASSSPDRLNEQFF TGTGCCAGCAGCTCACCTGACAGGCTCAATGAGCAGTTCTTC
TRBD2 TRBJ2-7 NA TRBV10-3 CAISGPSGEQYF TGTGCCATCAGTGGCCCTAGCGGAGAGCAGTACTTC
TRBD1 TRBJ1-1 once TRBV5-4 CASSRGQDTEAFF TGTGCCAGCAGCCGCGGACAGGACACTGAAGCTTTCTTT
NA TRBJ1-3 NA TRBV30 CAWRDYSSGNTIYF TGTGCCTGGAGGGACTACAGCTCTGGAAACACCATATATTTT
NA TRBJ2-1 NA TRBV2 CASPGKDAYNEQFF TGTGCCAGCCCAGGGAAAGACGCCTACAATGAGCAGTTCTTC
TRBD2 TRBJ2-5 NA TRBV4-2 CASSQDPASGGSETQYF TGTGCCAGCAGCCAAGATCCAGCTAGCGGGGGCTCGGAGACCCAGTACTTC
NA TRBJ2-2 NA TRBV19 CASRAEGSGELFF TGTGCCAGTAGGGCGGAGGGTTCCGGGGAGCTGTTTTTT
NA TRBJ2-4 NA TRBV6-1 CASRWAVLAKNIQYF TGTGCCAGCAGATGGGCAGTCCTAGCCAAAAACATTCAGTACTTC
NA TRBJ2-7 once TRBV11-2 CASSPLARISSYEQYF TGTGCCAGCAGCCCCCTTGCGCGGATAAGTTCCTACGAGCAGTACTTC
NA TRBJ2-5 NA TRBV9 CASSVASVQETQYF TGTGCCAGCAGCGTAGCGTCTGTTCAAGAGACCCAGTACTTC
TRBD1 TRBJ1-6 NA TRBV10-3 CAIRVGQGNSPLHF TGTGCCATCCGAGTGGGACAGGGAAATTCACCCCTCCACTTT